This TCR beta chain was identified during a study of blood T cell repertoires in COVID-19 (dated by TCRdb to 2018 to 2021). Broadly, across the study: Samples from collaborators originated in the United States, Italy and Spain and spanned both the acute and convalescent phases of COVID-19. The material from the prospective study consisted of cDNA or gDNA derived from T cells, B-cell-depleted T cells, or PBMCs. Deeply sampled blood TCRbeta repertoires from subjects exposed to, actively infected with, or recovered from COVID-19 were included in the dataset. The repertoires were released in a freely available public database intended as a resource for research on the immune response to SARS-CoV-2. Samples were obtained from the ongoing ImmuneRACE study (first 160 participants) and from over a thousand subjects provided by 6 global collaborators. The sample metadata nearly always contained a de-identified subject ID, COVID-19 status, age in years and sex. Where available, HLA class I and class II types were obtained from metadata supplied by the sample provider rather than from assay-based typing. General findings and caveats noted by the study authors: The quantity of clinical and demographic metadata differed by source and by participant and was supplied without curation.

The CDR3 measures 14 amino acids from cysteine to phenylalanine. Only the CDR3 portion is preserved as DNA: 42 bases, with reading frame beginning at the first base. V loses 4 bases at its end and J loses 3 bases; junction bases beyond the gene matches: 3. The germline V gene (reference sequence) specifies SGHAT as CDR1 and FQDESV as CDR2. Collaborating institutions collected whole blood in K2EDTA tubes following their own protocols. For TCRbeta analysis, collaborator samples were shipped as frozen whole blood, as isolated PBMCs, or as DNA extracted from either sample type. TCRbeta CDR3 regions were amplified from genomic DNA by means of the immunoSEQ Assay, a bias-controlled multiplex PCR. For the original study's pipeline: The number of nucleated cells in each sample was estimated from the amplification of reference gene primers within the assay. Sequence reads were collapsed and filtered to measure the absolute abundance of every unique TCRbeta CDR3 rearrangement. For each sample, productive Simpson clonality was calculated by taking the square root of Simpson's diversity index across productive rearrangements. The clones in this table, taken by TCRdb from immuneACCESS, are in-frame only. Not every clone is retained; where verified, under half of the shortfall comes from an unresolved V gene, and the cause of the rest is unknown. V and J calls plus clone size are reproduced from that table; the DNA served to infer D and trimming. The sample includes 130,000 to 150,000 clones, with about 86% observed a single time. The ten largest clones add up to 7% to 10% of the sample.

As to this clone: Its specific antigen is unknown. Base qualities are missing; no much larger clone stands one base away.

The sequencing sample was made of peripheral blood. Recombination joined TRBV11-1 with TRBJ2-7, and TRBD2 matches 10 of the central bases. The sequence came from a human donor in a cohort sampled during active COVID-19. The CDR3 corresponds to CASSWTSGNYEQYF. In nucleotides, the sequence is TGTGCCAGCAGCTGGACTAGCGGTAACTACGAGCAGTACTTC.